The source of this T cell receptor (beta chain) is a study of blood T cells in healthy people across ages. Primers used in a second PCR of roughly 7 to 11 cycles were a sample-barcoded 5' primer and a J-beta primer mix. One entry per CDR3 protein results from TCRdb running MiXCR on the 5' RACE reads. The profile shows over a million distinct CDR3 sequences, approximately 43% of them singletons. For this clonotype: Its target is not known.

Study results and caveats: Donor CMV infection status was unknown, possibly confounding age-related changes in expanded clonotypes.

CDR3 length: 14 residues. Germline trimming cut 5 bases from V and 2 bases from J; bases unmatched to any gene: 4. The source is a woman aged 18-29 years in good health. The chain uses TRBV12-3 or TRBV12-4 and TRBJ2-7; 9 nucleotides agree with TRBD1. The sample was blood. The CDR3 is CASSRGDRAYEQYF. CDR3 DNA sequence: TGTGCCAGCAGTCGGGGGGACAGGGCCTACGAGCAGTACTTC.